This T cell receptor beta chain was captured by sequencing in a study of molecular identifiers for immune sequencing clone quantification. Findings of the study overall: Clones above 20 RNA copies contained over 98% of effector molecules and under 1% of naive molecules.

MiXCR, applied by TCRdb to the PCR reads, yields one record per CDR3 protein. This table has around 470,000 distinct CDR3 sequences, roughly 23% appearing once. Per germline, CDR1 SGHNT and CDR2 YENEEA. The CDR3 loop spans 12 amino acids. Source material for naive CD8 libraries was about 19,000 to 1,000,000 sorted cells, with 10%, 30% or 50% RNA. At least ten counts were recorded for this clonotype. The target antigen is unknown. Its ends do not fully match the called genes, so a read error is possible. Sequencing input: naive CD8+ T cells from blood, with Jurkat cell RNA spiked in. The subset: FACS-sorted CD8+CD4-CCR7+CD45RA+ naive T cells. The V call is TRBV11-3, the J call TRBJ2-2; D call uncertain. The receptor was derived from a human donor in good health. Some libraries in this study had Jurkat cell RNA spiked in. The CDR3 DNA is TGCGCCAGCAGCCAAAACACCGGGGAGCTGTTTTTT. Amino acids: CASSQNTGELFF.